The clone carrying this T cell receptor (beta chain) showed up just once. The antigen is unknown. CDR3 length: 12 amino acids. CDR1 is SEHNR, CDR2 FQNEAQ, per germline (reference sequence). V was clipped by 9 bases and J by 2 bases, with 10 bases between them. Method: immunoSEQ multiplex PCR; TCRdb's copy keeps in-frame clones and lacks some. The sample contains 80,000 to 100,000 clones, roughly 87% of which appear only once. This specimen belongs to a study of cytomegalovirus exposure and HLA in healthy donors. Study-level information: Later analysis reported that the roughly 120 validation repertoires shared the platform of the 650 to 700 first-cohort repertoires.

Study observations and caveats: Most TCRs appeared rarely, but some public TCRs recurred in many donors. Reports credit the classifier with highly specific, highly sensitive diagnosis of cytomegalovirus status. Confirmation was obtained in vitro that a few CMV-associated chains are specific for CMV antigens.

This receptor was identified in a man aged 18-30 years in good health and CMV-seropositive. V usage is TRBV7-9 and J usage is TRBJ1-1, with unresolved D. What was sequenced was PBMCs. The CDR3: CARTPLNTEAFF. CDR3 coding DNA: TGTGCCAGGACTCCCCTAAACACTGAAGCTTTCTTT.